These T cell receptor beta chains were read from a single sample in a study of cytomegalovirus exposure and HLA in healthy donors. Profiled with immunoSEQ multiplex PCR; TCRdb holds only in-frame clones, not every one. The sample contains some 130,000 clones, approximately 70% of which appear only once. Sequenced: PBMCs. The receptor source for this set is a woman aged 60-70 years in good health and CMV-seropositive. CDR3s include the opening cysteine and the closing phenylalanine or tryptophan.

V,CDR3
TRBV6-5,CASSLTGYLYTF
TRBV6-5,CATSPGQGDTEAFF
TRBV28,CASRRGGTGELFF
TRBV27,CASSRLAGGRGETQYF
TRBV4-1,CASSRVDRGGVEAFF
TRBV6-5,CASSTLGGYYNEQFF
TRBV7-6,CASSPNPPDRIIYSNQPQHF
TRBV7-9,CASSLGLAGGYSYEQYF
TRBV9,CASSVEGLNNEKLFF
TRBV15,CATSRDRVGATRDYEQYF
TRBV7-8,CASSLQGRYNQPQHF
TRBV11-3,CASSLGIRGSTDTQYF
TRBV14,CASSPDRNYGYTF
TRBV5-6,CASSSAGAGGPGELFF
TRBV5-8,CASSLEDREGISNQPQHF
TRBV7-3,CASSQTGGPQHF
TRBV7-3,CASSPRTVGELFF
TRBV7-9,CSSSPSGSYNEQFF
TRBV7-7,CASSLEASGGFPHEQFF
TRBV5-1,CASGLSGFEKLFF
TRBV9,CASSVMSGGVYNEQFF
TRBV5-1,CASSLGTANTGELFF
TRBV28,CASSLWGQGSQPQHF
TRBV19,CASGRMGGREYEQYF
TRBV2,CATSSPSGANVLTF
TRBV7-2,CASSSRGSQETQYF
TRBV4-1,CASSPLSLTSGGAGEQFF
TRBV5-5,CASSLPGTGLRDTEAFF
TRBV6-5,CAARDSLPYGYTF
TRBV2,CASSEARQGYGYTF
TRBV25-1,CATSYGTYYGYTF
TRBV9,CASSGDSNEQFF
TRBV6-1,CASSAQNYGYTF
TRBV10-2,CASSESWQGGDEKLFF
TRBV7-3,CASSLGAGGPTDTQYF
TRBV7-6,CASRVDLQGESEAFF
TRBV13,CASSSRTGNQPQHF
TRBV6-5,CASRGADRNNEQFF
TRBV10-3,CAISEPRGVLSYEQYF
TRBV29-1,CSVSGPGQDPYEQYF
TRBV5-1,CATRQGTGQETQYF
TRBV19,CASSSGAVYYGYTF
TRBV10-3,CAISESRQIEEENTIYF
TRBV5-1,CASSRLTNRDYGYTF
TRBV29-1,CSGRWALDTQYF
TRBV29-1,CSVGMTGIPDTQYF
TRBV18,CASSQGAGRQETQYF
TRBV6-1,CASSLTGLLNQPQHF
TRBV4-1,CASSQDLPRYEQYF
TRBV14,CASSQDRAREQYF
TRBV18,CASSPGTTYEQYF